This TCR beta chain was captured in a study of T cell responses to AZD1222 COVID-19 vaccine. Study-wide results and limits: White British donors predominated, females outnumbered males, and clonal diversity was possibly underestimated.

V lost 4 bases, J lost 4 bases, and 13 bases lay in between. The CDR3 runs to 15 residues. Germline CDR1 is ENHRY and CDR2 is SYGVKD. Second doses were pooled across both intervals (about 4 or about 12 weeks). In the case of this clone: Antigen unknown.

Profiling relied on immunoSEQ multiplex PCR, and the TCRdb table lists in-frame clones only, not all of them. The sample has roughly 48,000 clones; around 89% are singletons. This TCR derives from an adult who received the AZD1222 COVID-19 vaccine. This sequence joins TRBV10-3 and TRBJ2-2; D is perhaps TRBD2 (7 bases). The source material was peripheral blood, sampled 28 days after the second AZD1222 dose. The CDR3 loop reads CAISVGGASTGELFF. The CDR3 DNA is TGTGCCATCAGTGTGGGGGGGGCGAGCACCGGGGAGCTGTTTTTT.